These 24 T cell receptor beta chains were sequenced from one sample in a study of T-cell reconstitution after alpha-beta-depleted transplantation in children. TCRbeta library construction was performed incorporating unique molecular identifiers. From the PCR reads, TCRdb called clonotypes with MiXCR, one entry per CDR3 protein. In the table there are roughly 180,000 distinct CDR3 sequences, just over 14% of which are singletons. The starting material was PBMCs from the stem cell graft donor, obtained from the stem cell graft. These TCRs come from a human donor who donated a stem cell graft to a child with acute lymphoblastic leukemia.

This clonotype showed up many times. V usage is TRBV12-3 or TRBV12-4 and J usage is TRBJ2-7; D perhaps matches TRBD2 (6 bases). Trimming left V 6 bases short and J 7 bases short, with 19 bases between. This CDR3 contains 14 residues. The chain's CDR3 is CASRSTPKGGEQYF. In DNA form, the CDR3 reads TGTGCCAGCAGATCGACACCAAAGGGAGGTGAGCAGTACTTC.

This clonotype was detected a few times. The chain carries TRBV7-9 and TRBJ2-3, with 10 nucleotides matching TRBD2. The CDR3 is 16 residues long. Trimming took 5 bases from V and 0 from J; bases not matched to a gene: 5. Germline V gene data show CDR1 as SEHNR and CDR2 as FQNEAQ (reference sequence). The CDR3 loop reads CASSPLAGVSTDTQYF. Written as DNA, the CDR3 is TGTGCCAGCAGCCCCCTAGCGGGAGTTAGCACAGATACGCAGTATTTT.

This clonotype came up a few times. The V and J genes are TRBV12-3 or TRBV12-4 and TRBJ1-2; D possibly corresponds to TRBD1 (5 bases). The V and J ends lost 4 bases and 8 bases respectively, with 26 bases between them. CDR3 length equals 17 residues. This CDR3 reads CASSSGGVSLRSGGYTF. In DNA, the CDR3 is TGTGCCAGCAGTTCGGGGGGTGTCTCCTTGAGATCGGGGGGCTACACCTTC.

The table lists this clonotype with many counts. CDR3: CASSLGDRGAITEAFF. CDR3 sequence (DNA): TGCGCCAGCAGCTTGGGAGACAGGGGAGCCATCACTGAAGCTTTCTTT. The chain has TRBV5-1 and TRBJ1-1; 8 bases line up with TRBD1. The junction had 8 bases not matched to a gene; V was cut back by 0 bases and J by 4 bases. This CDR3 has 16 residues. From germline, CDR1 is SGHRS and CDR2 YFSETQ.

The chain recombines TRBV12-3 or TRBV12-4 with TRBJ1-2, with D maybe TRBD1 (5 bases). Trimming shortened V by 6 bases and J by 6 bases, and 11 bases separated the two germline ends. The CDR3 is 12 amino acids. CDR3 nucleotides: TGTGCCAGCAGCGACGGGGCCCATGGCTACACCTTC. This translates into CASSDGAHGYTF.

This clonotype was seen ten or more times. The gene calls are TRBV11-1 and TRBJ2-3; 12 bases align to TRBD2. The CDR3 has 16 amino acids. CDR1 and CDR2 from the germline V gene are SGHAT and FQDESV (reference sequence). J was trimmed by 2 bases and V by 4 bases; bases with no gene match: 4. Here the CDR3 reads CASSYLAGGPTDTQYF. The DNA of the CDR3 is TGTGCCAGCAGCTACCTAGCGGGAGGGCCCACAGATACGCAGTATTTT.

There are a few counts of this clonotype. V usage is TRBV5-4 and J usage is TRBJ2-5; D ambiguous. V was clipped by 4 bases and J by 5 bases, with 12 bases between them. The germline V gene has CDR1 SGHNT and CDR2 YYREEE (reference sequence). The CDR3 consists of 13 residues. The CDR3 DNA reads TGTGCCAGCAGCGCATTCTCACCGGAGACCCAGTACTTC. Protein product: CASSAFSPETQYF.

This clonotype has at least ten counts. The chain combines TRBV5-1 with TRBJ2-5; D is unresolved. Per the germline V gene, CDR1 is SGHRS and CDR2 is YFSETQ. V dropped 4 bases and J dropped 2 bases, with 9 bases sitting between them. The CDR3 is 13 amino acids. In nucleotides, the CDR3 is TGCGCCAGCAGCACCGACTTGCAAGAGACCCAGTACTTC. This gives the protein CASSTDLQETQYF.

This clonotype was recorded a few times. The V call is TRBV20-1, the J call TRBJ2-4, with TRBD1 matching 7 bases. CDR1 is DFQATT, CDR2 SNEGSKA, per germline (reference sequence). The CDR3 contains 16 residues. Trimming cost V 2 bases and J 2 bases; bases outside gene matches: 9. As DNA, the CDR3 is TGCAGTGCTAGAACTACAGGGGCCGCGACCAAAAACATTCAGTACTTC. Amino acids: CSARTTGAATKNIQYF.

V and J are TRBV27 and TRBJ1-5; D possibly corresponds to TRBD1 (5 bases). CDR1 MNHEY and CDR2 SMNVEV come from the germline V gene (reference sequence). CDR3 size: 13 residues. With 3 bases removed from V and 5 bases from J, the gap between germline ends came to 8 bases. The CDR3 coding sequence is TGTGCCAGCAGTTTTAGGGGCTATCAGCCCCAGCATTTT. Translated, it gives CASSFRGYQPQHF.

A few counts support this clonotype. The chain uses TRBV7-2 and TRBJ2-5; tentative D call: TRBD2 (5 bases). CDR3 length equals 13 residues. The germline CDR1 and CDR2 sequences are SGHTA and FQGNSA. Deletions cut 4 bases from V and 5 bases from J, with 11 bases between. The CDR3 here is CASSYGMDETQYF. Written as DNA, the CDR3 is TGTGCCAGCAGCTACGGGATGGACGAGACCCAGTACTTC.

This clonotype was detected ten times or more. V is TRBV6-5 and J is TRBJ1-5; tentative D call: TRBD1 (6 bases). From germline, CDR1 is MNHEY and CDR2 SVGAGI. The CDR3 length is 15 residues. Trimming left V 6 bases short and J 6 bases short, with 18 bases between. The DNA of the CDR3 is TGTGCCAGCAGCAGCTCCGGGCAGGGGACTCAGCCCCAGCATTTT. Protein product: CASSSSGQGTQPQHF.

This clonotype was counted between two and nine times. The chain is built from TRBV20-1 and TRBJ2-6, with a weak D call TRBD2 (7 bases). The germline gives CDR1 DFQATT, CDR2 SNEGSKA (reference sequence). Trimming pared 0 bases from V and 4 bases from J, leaving 13 bases between. This CDR3 has 16 residues. The CDR3, as DNA: TGCAGTGCTAGAGATCGGGGGGCAGGGGGGGCCAACGTCCTGACTTTC. Protein product: CSARDRGAGGANVLTF.

This chain connects TRBV11-2 to TRBJ2-7, with 10 bases matching TRBD2. This CDR3 comprises 13 residues. Trimming at V came to 6 bases and at J to 3 bases, leaving 2 bases not matched to a gene. Germline loops: CDR1 SGHAT, CDR2 FQNNGV. The CDR3 loop reads CASRRLAGYEQYF. The CDR3 bases are TGTGCCAGCAGAAGACTAGCGGGCTACGAGCAGTACTTC.

There are many counts of this clonotype. The chain links TRBV4-1 to TRBJ2-7; no reliable D call. There are 17 residues in the CDR3. Germline V lookup: CDR1 MGHRA, CDR2 YSYEKL. V was pared by 0 bases and J by 2 bases, with 17 bases between. The CDR3 DNA is TGCGCCAGCAGCCAAGATTGGAGACGTACATTCGCCTACGAGCAGTACTTC. It specifies CASSQDWRRTFAYEQYF.

J is TRBJ2-5 and V is TRBV7-9; perhaps D is TRBD1 or TRBD2 (5 bases each). The V gene lost 5 bases and the J gene lost 1 base, with 14 bases spanning the gap. The CDR3 consists of 15 residues. Germline V CDR1 and CDR2: SEHNR, FQNEAQ (reference sequence). The CDR3 reads CASSAPGTAQETQYF. The CDR3 DNA reads as TGTGCCAGCAGCGCCCCCGGGACGGCCCAAGAGACCCAGTACTTC.

Many counts were recorded for this clonotype. This sequence joins TRBV29-1 and TRBJ1-2; TRBD1 aligns across 9 bases. The CDR3 totals 14 residues. J gave up 6 bases and V 6 bases, and 11 bases lay outside the gene matches. The V gene's germline CDR1 is SQVTM and CDR2 ANQGSEA. The CDR3 protein is CSVWTGEGANGYTF. CDR3 sequence (DNA): TGCAGCGTATGGACAGGGGAGGGAGCTAATGGCTACACCTTC.

This clonotype showed up just a few times. J is TRBJ2-6 and V is TRBV11-1, with a possible D match to TRBD1 (5 bases). Germline CDR1 reads SGHAT; CDR2 reads FQDESV (reference sequence). V shed 1 base and J shed 2 bases, with 18 bases lying between them. CDR3 length equals 19 residues. CDR3 residues: CASSLGWTIRTPGANVLTF. As DNA, the CDR3 is TGTGCCAGCAGCTTAGGCTGGACAATCAGAACCCCTGGGGCCAACGTCCTGACTTTC.

On this clonotype: A read error may be the cause here, since a much bigger clone is one base away. J is TRBJ2-2 and V is TRBV12-3 or TRBV12-4; a possible D gene is TRBD1 (6 bases). This CDR3 has 12 amino acids. The CDR3 is CASSRGTGEPFF. CDR3 coding DNA: TGTGCCAGCAGCAGGGGAACCGGGGAGCCGTTTTTT.

This clonotype came up many times. This chain links TRBV29-1 with TRBJ2-1, with D unclear. The CDR3 has 12 residues. Trimming shortened V by 2 bases and J by 9 bases, and 11 bases separated the two germline ends. In germline, CDR1 is SQVTM, CDR2 ANQGSEA. In nucleotides, the CDR3 is TGCAGCGTTGAATCCGCAGCTGGTGAGCAGTTCTTC. It is translated as CSVESAAGEQFF.

At least ten counts were recorded for this clonotype. V is TRBV29-1 and J is TRBJ2-4, with D uncertain. This CDR3 contains 14 residues. V was cut by 5 bases and J by 0 bases, with 11 bases left in between. Germline V gene data show CDR1 as SQVTM and CDR2 as ANQGSEA. This CDR3 reads CSVRGRVAKNIQYF. In nucleotides, the CDR3 is TGCAGCGTTCGCGGCAGAGTAGCCAAAAACATTCAGTACTTC.

This chain connects TRBV10-1 to TRBJ2-3, with a tentative D call TRBD2 (5 bases). The CDR3 consists of 14 residues. Trimming shortened V by 10 bases and J by 4 bases, and 18 bases separated the two germline ends. Germline V gene sequence: CDR1 WNHNN, CDR2 SYGVQD (reference sequence). In nucleotides, the CDR3 is TGCGCCAACGAGGACTCCCCTGGGCCAGATACGCAGTATTTT. Amino acid sequence: CANEDSPGPDTQYF.

This clonotype was seen ten or more times. The J gene is TRBJ2-2, the V gene TRBV29-1; TRBD2 might be the D (7 bases). CDR3 size: 14 residues. The V end lost 7 bases, the J end lost 6 bases, and 18 bases lay between the germline ends. Germline V CDR1 and CDR2: SQVTM, ANQGSEA. The CDR3 spells CSGLEGGGPGELFF. In nucleotides, the CDR3 is TGCAGCGGCTTGGAAGGGGGAGGGCCCGGGGAGCTGTTTTTT.

This clonotype occurred a few times. The CDR3 nucleotides read TGTGCCATCAGTGAGGCTAGCAGCAGCTCCTACAATGAGCAGTTCTTC. Residues: CAISEASSSSYNEQFF. V gene TRBV10-3 combines with J gene TRBJ2-1; the D gene is possibly TRBD2 (5 bases). The CDR3 has 16 residues. V shed 2 bases and J shed 0 bases, with 11 bases lying between them. Germline CDR1 ENHRY, CDR2 SYGVKD.